The T cell receptor beta chain described here comes from a study of shared clonotypes between healthy human individuals (dated by TCRdb to the early 2020s). With respect to the entire study: The cohort included three men and a couple of women between 18 and 49 years of age. Per donor, three plates each were used for CD4 naive and CD4 memory, two for CD8 naive, and one for CD8 memory. The study deeply sequenced blood TCR repertoires of about 5 healthy adults to estimate repertoire size and the extent of clonotype sharing between individuals. To increase sequencing depth and limit assay-specific biases, TCR repertoire library preparation and sequencing were carried out by different laboratories using diverse techniques. Between about 0.94 and 10 billion PBMCs per donor were obtained by leukapheresis.

Using the deep immunoSEQ assay, multiplex PCR amplified TCR CDR3 regions from genomic DNA. Extracted genomic DNA from each cell subset was spread evenly across all wells of several immunoSEQ 96-well plates, with each plate serving as a replicate. For sorted subsets, each replicate PCR was loaded with roughly 190 ng genomic DNA, equivalent to 30,000 or so T cell genomes. Purified libraries were measured with a Qubit 3.0 fluorometer, size-checked on a Bioanalyzer 2100, and measured again with the KAPA Library Quantification kit. Every immunoSEQ 96-well plate was sequenced on a dedicated single-read 150-cycle Illumina NextSeq 550 flow cell. In the authors' own workflow: The immunoSEQ output contained only junctional sequences without quality scores, so filtering could not match that applied to full-length reads. To assign V/J genes and CDR3, sequences were annotated using PyIR, a Python wrapper for IgBLAST v1.9, with IMGT germline references. Reads were filtered out if the reads had weak V/J assignments (E-value above 1e-6), no CDR3, stop codons, out-of-frame junctions, or ambiguous translated residues. V3J clonotypes were defined as sequences sharing the same inferred V gene, J gene, and CDR3 amino acid sequence. To compute the percentage overlap between repertoires, the number of shared unique clonotypes was divided by the size of the smaller repertoire. RTK rarefaction, the Chao1 estimator, and Recon v2.1 estimates of unobserved clonotypes were used to assess repertoire richness. Generation probabilities were computed with OLGA for all TCRbeta clonotypes obtained by the gDNA method from four donors. TCRdb provides this immuneACCESS table in a form limited to in-frame rearrangements. Some clones are lacking; in checked studies, under half of them reflect an unresolved V gene, and why the rest are absent is not known. Clone size and the V and J calls come from that table; the DNA yielded D and trimming. Recorded for this sample are over 1.4 million clones; 96% of them occurred a single time. The ten biggest clones cover over 1% of the sample.

What the research found in general, with its limitations: Sampling was restricted to blood, and TCR repertoires in tissue are likely to differ from TCR repertoires in blood. Compared with non-shared clonotypes, the clonotypes found in all four sorted-subset donors had higher generation probabilities. Because the study included a small number of donors, the genetic and exposure-history diversity represented was limited. Pairwise subsampling led to the expectation that sequencing depth would affect the degree of clonotype sharing among donors. Naive subsets generally had larger estimated clonotype richness than memory subsets. When a handful of donors were compared, the shared fraction of clonotypes was 5% to 6.5% for naive CD4, approximately 3.3% for naive CD8, more than 2% for memory CD4, and about 0.36% for memory CD8. Incomplete sequencing was indicated by rarefaction of sorted-subset datasets, despite the large sequencing depth.

According to the germline V gene, CDR1 reads SGHRS and CDR2 reads YFSETQ. A distance of 17 bases separates the germline ends of V and J, which lose 4 bases and 4 bases respectively. The CDR3 holds 16 amino acids from the cysteine to the phenylalanine. The CDR3 DNA has 48 bases and is translated from base 1. Of note for this clone: Its specific antigen is unknown. Base quality data are lacking; no much larger clone is found one base away.

The donors were healthy, HIV-negative adults with no recently reported acute infections or vaccinations. Every donor was a Caucasian adult living in Nashville, Tennessee, USA. Magnetic negative selection was used to enrich CD4+ T cells, after which naive cells were positively selected on CD45RA and the negative fraction became the memory subset. Blood was obtained by leukapheresis, after which PBMCs were separated by Ficoll-Histopaque density gradient centrifugation and cryopreserved in liquid nitrogen vapor phase. Purity and quantity of every magnetically sorted T cell population were checked by analytical flow cytometry. From each sorted fraction, genomic DNA was isolated and quantified by UV absorbance on a Nanodrop 2000c.

The origin of this receptor is a man aged 25 to 45 in good health. Sequencing was performed on naive CD4+ T cells sorted from blood. Explained via the paper, the cell subset or site label denotes: CD45RA+ positively selected. This chain is built from TRBV5-1 and TRBJ1-4, with a weak D call of TRBD1 (6 bases match). The CDR3 sequence is CASSGTGPALNEKLFF. The DNA sequence reads TGCGCCAGCAGCGGAACAGGGCCCGCACTTAATGAAAAACTGTTTTTT. The CDR3 plus the reference TRBV5-1 and TRBJ1-4 genes for the other parts give the full variable domain: KAGVTQTPRYLIKTRGQQVTLSCSPISGHRSVSWYQQTPGQGLQFLFEYFSETQRNKGNFPGRFSGRQFSNSRSEMNVSTLELGDSALYLCASSGTGPALNEKLFFGSGTQLSVL.